This T cell receptor beta chain originates from a study of T cells in localized non-small cell lung cancer. V dropped 0 bases and J dropped 1 base, with 19 bases sitting between them. Germline CDR1 and CDR2: SGHRS and YFSETQ. This CDR3 contains 18 residues. Here immunoSEQ multiplex PCR was the method, and the copy in TCRdb shows in-frame clones only, minus some. There are 70,000 to 95,000 clones in the sample; roughly 88% occur only once, and roughly 3.9% lies in the top ten. V is TRBV5-1 and J is TRBJ1-1; a weak D match, TRBD1 (5 bases). This TCR was sampled from a woman aged 40-69 years with stage II squamous cell lung carcinoma. Here the sequenced sample was PBMCs, taken before any cancer treatment. The CDR3 protein is CASSLAYLRRRENTEAFF. In DNA form, the CDR3 reads TGCGCCAGCAGCTTGGCCTACCTTAGGCGCAGGGAGAACACTGAAGCTTTCTTT.